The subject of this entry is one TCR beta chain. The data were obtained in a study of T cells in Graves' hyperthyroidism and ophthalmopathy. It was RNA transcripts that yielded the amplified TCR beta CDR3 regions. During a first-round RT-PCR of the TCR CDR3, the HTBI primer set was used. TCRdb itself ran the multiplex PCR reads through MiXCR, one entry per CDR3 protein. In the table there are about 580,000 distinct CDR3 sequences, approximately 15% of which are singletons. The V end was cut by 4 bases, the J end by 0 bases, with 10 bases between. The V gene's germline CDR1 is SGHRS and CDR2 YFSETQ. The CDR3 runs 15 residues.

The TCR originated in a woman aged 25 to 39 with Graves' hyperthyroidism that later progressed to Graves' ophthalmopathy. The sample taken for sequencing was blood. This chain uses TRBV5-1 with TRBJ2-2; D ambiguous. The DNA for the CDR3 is TGCGCCAGCAGCCCGGGTGGGGCGAACACCGGGGAGCTGTTTTTT. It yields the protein CASSPGGANTGELFF.